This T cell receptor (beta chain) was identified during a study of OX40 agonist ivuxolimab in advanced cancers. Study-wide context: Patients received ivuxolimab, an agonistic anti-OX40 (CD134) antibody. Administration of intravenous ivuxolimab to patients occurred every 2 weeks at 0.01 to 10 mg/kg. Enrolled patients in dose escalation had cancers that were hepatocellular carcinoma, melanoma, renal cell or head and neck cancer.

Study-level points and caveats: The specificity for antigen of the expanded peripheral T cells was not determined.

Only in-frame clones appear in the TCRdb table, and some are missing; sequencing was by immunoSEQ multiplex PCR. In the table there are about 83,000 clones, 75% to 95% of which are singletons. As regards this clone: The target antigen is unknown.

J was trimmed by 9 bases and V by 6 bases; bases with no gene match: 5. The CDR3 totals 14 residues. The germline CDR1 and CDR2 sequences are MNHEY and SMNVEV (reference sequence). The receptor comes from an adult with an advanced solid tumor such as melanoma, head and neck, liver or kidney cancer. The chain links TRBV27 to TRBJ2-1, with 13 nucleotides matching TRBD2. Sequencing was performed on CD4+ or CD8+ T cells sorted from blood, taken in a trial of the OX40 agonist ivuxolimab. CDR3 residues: CASSGLAGVSEQFF. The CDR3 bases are TGTGCCAGCAGCGGACTAGCGGGGGTTAGTGAGCAGTTCTTC.